This T cell receptor beta chain was sequenced for a study of identical twins. One entry per CDR3 protein, called by TCRdb with MiXCR from the 5' RACE reads. The sample holds some 440,000 distinct CDR3 sequences, 20% to 25% seen once. The germline V gene encodes CDR1 SGHRS and CDR2 YFSETQ. The CDR3 is 17 amino acids. The V and J ends lost 1 base and 10 bases, in that order; junction bases with no gene match: 11. This same sample was also part of a study on T cells expressing NK-cell markers. This second study notes: Topping the CD3+CD56-NKG2C+ fraction as well were these clonotypes, in several donors.

The sequenced material came from CD4+ T cells sorted from blood. This chain connects TRBV5-1 to TRBJ2-1; 13 positions match TRBD2. The clonotype originates from a woman under 30 in good health. The CDR3 sequence is CASSLSILLAGGGEQFF. The DNA for the CDR3 is TGCGCCAGCAGCTTGAGTATCCTACTAGCGGGAGGGGGCGAGCAGTTCTTC.